The T cell receptor beta chain under discussion was sequenced for a study of blood T cells in healthy people across ages. A remark on this clonotype: The antigen is undetermined.

Overall study results and limits: Among long-lived donors, naive CD4+ cells were more numerous and diversity higher than in aged donors. Estimated diversity that came from one million T cells was considered an underestimate.

This CDR3 is built from 15 residues. V lost 3 bases and J lost 7; bases outside the gene matches: 10. Germline loops: CDR1 SGHTA, CDR2 FQGTGA. Combining a sample-barcoded 5' primer with a J-beta primer mix, a second PCR ran for roughly 7 to 11 cycles. TCRdb independently ran MiXCR on the 5' RACE reads; one entry per CDR3 protein. The sample yields approximately 2,000,000 distinct CDR3 sequences, 39% seen once. The receptor's source is a human donor in good health. The chain recombines TRBV7-3 with TRBJ2-3; the match to TRBD1 covers 7 bases. Material: blood. This CDR3 is CASSLRGGMDNTQYF. The CDR3 nucleotides are TGTGCCAGCAGCTTGCGAGGGGGCATGGATAATACGCAGTATTTT.